This TCR beta chain was profiled in a study of beta chain features in type 1 diabetes. All of the isolated RNA was reverse transcribed, so expressed TCRB transcripts were sequenced. Sequencing used immunoSEQ multiplex PCR; TCRdb keeps in-frame clones, though not all of them. The sample holds fewer than 350,000 clones, about 8.5% seen once. By way of CD45RO/CCR7/CD25/CD127/CD95/CD27, the CD4+ regulatory, stem cell-like memory, central memory and naive cells were sorted. The CDR3 is 14 amino acids. The V end lost 4 bases, the J end lost 4 bases, and 10 bases lay between the germline ends. Germline V CDR1 and CDR2: SEHNR, FQNEAQ (reference sequence). This clone was seen a few times.

This sequence was found in a woman in her late teens or twenties in good health. The chain has TRBV7-9 and TRBJ1-4, with unresolved D. Sequencing used central memory CD4+ T cells from blood. CDR3: CASSSSGLNEKLFF. For the CDR3, the DNA is TGTGCCAGCAGCTCGAGCGGTCTTAATGAAAAACTGTTTTTT.